These T cell receptor beta chains were read from a single sample in a study of shared clonotypes between healthy human individuals. Clones were sequenced by immunoSEQ multiplex PCR, and TCRdb holds only the in-frame ones, with some missing. Here the sample spans roughly 2.2 million clones, just over 90% being singletons. What was sequenced was naive CD4+ T cells from PBMCs. Receptors originate from a man aged 18 to 30 in good health. Some clones in this sample may be carry-over from other donors' samples. The CDR3 runs from the conserved cysteine through the conserved F or W. The order of the fields is D gene, J gene, V gene, clone size, CDR3 DNA, CDR3 protein. The D gene is left open where the match is weak. Size is stated for part of the rows, as once, few or many counts, or as a class when the clone is expanded.

TRBD1	TRBJ1-2	TRBV6-1	once	TGTGCCAGCAATTTACAGGGGGTTGGCGGCTACACCTTC	CASNLQGVGGYTF
NA	TRBJ2-1	TRBV11-2	NA	TGTGCCAGCAGCTTAGTAGACTGGGGCAATGAGCAGTTCTTC	CASSLVDWGNEQFF
NA	TRBJ2-7	TRBV5-6	NA	TGTGCCAGCAGCTTGGCCTGGGGGAGGAGCTCCTACGAGCAGTACTTC	CASSLAWGRSSYEQYF
NA	TRBJ2-5	TRBV5-6	NA	TGTGCCAGCAGCCACCGACTATTGGGACAAGAGACCCAGTACTTC	CASSHRLLGQETQYF
TRBD1	TRBJ2-7	TRBV14	NA	TGTGCCAGCAGCGACAGGGTCTTTTCCCACGAGCAGTACTTC	CASSDRVFSHEQYF
NA	TRBJ2-3	TRBV5-1	once	TGCGCCAGCAGCGTAACGGGACTGCGCGAAGATACGCAGTATTTT	CASSVTGLREDTQYF
TRBD2	TRBJ2-3	TRBV4-1	NA	TGCGCCAGCAGCCCCCCGTGGACTAGCCCAGATACGCAGTATTTT	CASSPPWTSPDTQYF
TRBD2	TRBJ2-1	TRBV6-1	NA	TGTGCCAGCAGTGCTCCGGGACTAGCGGGTGGCGGGCAGTTCTTC	CASSAPGLAGGGQFF
TRBD2	TRBJ2-1	TRBV29-1	NA	TGCAGCGTCACAGGACTAGCGGGAGGGTTGGGTGAGCAGTTCTTC	CSVTGLAGGLGEQFF
TRBD2	TRBJ2-3	TRBV4-2	NA	TGTGCCAGCAGCCAAGAAACCCTAGCGGGAGTTGGGGATACGCAGTATTTT	CASSQETLAGVGDTQYF
NA	TRBJ2-3	TRBV14	NA	TGTGCCAGCAGCCAAGATATGGCTAGAGCCTACTTTGGCGCAGATACGCAGTATTTT	CASSQDMARAYFGADTQYF
NA	TRBJ1-6	TRBV5-6	few	TGTGCCAGCAGCTTTTTAGGGGTCAATTCACCCCTCCACTTT	CASSFLGVNSPLHF
NA	TRBJ2-7	TRBV9	NA	TGTGCCAGCAGCCTCCGAGGTGCCTACGAGCAGTACTTC	CASSLRGAYEQYF
NA	TRBJ2-7	TRBV30	NA	TGTGCCTGGGGTTTCGGGCGTTCCAACTACGAGCAGTACTTC	CAWGFGRSNYEQYF
NA	TRBJ2-2	TRBV6-6	NA	TGTGCCACCCTCGGAGGGGTCACCGGGGAGCTGTTTTTT	CATLGGVTGELFF
TRBD1	TRBJ2-7	TRBV6-6	NA	TGTGCCAGCAGTTACCGGACAGGGGCATCCTACGAGCAGTACTTC	CASSYRTGASYEQYF
NA	TRBJ2-7	TRBV5-1	NA	TGCGCCAGGCCAATTACCGGGACGTGGAGCGAGCAGTACTTC	CARPITGTWSEQYF
NA	TRBJ2-1	TRBV21-1	NA	TGTGCCAGCACACCGATGGGGGCCGCGGGAGAGTCTTACAATGAGCAGTTCTTC	CASTPMGAAGESYNEQFF
NA	TRBJ2-7	TRBV6-1	NA	TGTGCCAGCAGTGAAGTGTTCGAGCAGTACTTC	CASSEVFEQYF
TRBD1	TRBJ1-2	TRBV7-8	once	TGTGCCAGCAGGGGGACAGGGCCTGGCTACACCTTC	CASRGTGPGYTF
NA	TRBJ1-5	TRBV27	NA	TGTGCCAGCCGACGGAGTCCCAATCAGCCCCAGCATTTT	CASRRSPNQPQHF
TRBD2	TRBJ2-1	TRBV19	once	TGTGCCAGTAGTATAATGCCCCCCGCCATTAGCGGGAGGACCAATGAGCAGTTCTTC	CASSIMPPAISGRTNEQFF
TRBD2	TRBJ2-5	TRBV12-5	NA	TGTGCTAGTGGTTTGGTACTTGGGGGAGGGGCCCTAGGGACCCAGTACTTC	CASGLVLGGGALGTQYF
NA	TRBJ1-4	TRBV6-4	NA	TGTGCCAGCAGTGAGAAAGGACGGACTAATGAAAAACTGTTTTTT	CASSEKGRTNEKLFF